This T cell receptor beta chain was profiled in a study of blood T cell repertoires in COVID-19. Study context: The United States, Italy and Spain provided the acute and convalescent COVID-19 samples. PBMCs, B-cell-depleted T cells, or T cells provided the cDNA or gDNA that made up the material.

V lost 9 bases and J lost 5, with 25 bases in between. There are 16 residues in the CDR3. Per germline, CDR1 SNHLY and CDR2 FYNNEI. While infection was still active, Seattle patients were enrolled and then followed longitudinally. Original handling: From reference gene primer amplification, estimates of nucleated cell counts were derived. Some clones are missing from TCRdb's copy, which holds only in-frame ones; the method was immunoSEQ multiplex PCR. V and J calls and clone size are copied from that table; D and trimming were computed from the DNA. The table shows about 150,000 clones, with 84% occurring only once. The sample holds one count of this clone.

This TCR was recovered from a young man with COVID-19, enrolled during active disease. Sequences were obtained from peripheral blood. V and J are TRBV2 and TRBJ2-5; D might be TRBD2 (6 bases). In nucleotides, the CDR3 is TGTGCCAGTTATTTCACCGGGACTCTCGCCGCGGAGACCCAGTACTTC. Protein: CASYFTGTLAAETQYF.